These 15 T cell receptor beta chains came from one sample sequenced in a study of blood T cell repertoires in COVID-19. Data came from immunoSEQ multiplex PCR; TCRdb stores just in-frame clones and leaves some out. The table records 130,000 to 150,000 clones, approximately 73% of them present only once. Sequenced material: peripheral blood. Receptors originate from a man aged 55-75 years with acute or convalescent COVID-19.

CDR3: CASSQDQGAKWGEQFF. CDR3 nucleotides: TGTGCCAGCAGCCAAGATCAAGGGGCTAAGTGGGGTGAGCAGTTCTTC. The gene calls are TRBV14 and TRBJ2-1; the D gene is possibly TRBD1 (5 bases). CDR1 is SGHDN, CDR2 FVKESK, per germline. V dropped 0 bases and J dropped 9 bases, with 18 bases sitting between them. CDR3 length equals 16 residues.

The chain has TRBV6-6 and TRBJ2-7; 8 bases line up with TRBD2. This CDR3 has 17 residues. Germline CDR1 reads MNHNY; CDR2 reads SVGAGI (reference sequence). V gave up 5 bases and J gave up 0 bases; unmatched junction bases: 12. The CDR3 sequence: CASSQPTRLAGSYEQYF. Written as DNA, the CDR3 is TGTGCCAGCAGTCAACCCACTCGGCTAGCGGGCTCCTACGAGCAGTACTTC.

The rearrangement links TRBV2 to TRBJ2-7; TRBD2 aligns across 8 bases. J lost 2 bases, V lost 6 bases, and 6 bases had no gene match. The germline gives CDR1 SNHLY, CDR2 FYNNEI. The CDR3 has 14 residues. The CDR3 region has the DNA TGTGCCAGCAGGGAGGTCGGGAGGGCCTACGAGCAGTACTTC. Translated: CASREVGRAYEQYF.

CDR3 in DNA: TGTGCCAGCAGCCCTCCTAGCGGGAGTAGAGGAGAGACCCAGTACTTC. Translating it yields CASSPPSGSRGETQYF. V usage is TRBV6-2 or TRBV6-3 and J usage is TRBJ2-5, with 10 positions matching TRBD2. Losses at the gene ends were 6 bases for V and 4 bases for J; bases not matched to a gene: 11. The CDR3 length is 16 residues. Germline CDR1 and CDR2: MNHEY and SVGEGT.

The V and J genes are TRBV19 and TRBJ1-4; 8 nucleotides line up with TRBD1. The CDR3 is 15 amino acids. The ends lost 4 bases at V and 8 bases at J; junction bases unmatched: 9. Germline lookup yields CDR1 LNHDA and CDR2 SQIVND (reference sequence). The CDR3 DNA sequence: TGTGCCAGTAGTACCTCAGGGGGCCACGCGGAAAAACTGTTTTTT. Protein product: CASSTSGGHAEKLFF.

The chain uses TRBV19 and TRBJ1-1; D gene ambiguous. This CDR3 region has 15 residues. V was shortened by 4 bases and J by 1 base, with 13 bases between the two germline ends. Germline assignment: CDR1 LNHDA and CDR2 SQIVND (reference sequence). CDR3: CASSNSGYRNTEAFF. The CDR3 DNA follows: TGTGCCAGTAGTAATTCGGGATATCGGAACACTGAAGCTTTCTTT.

The rearrangement links TRBV29-1 to TRBJ2-7, with TRBD2 matching 14 bases. This CDR3 is built from 16 residues. V gave up 7 bases and J gave up 4 bases; unmatched junction bases: 12. Per germline, CDR1 SQVTM and CDR2 ANQGSEA. CDR3 sequence reads: CSAAGTSGGPQYEQYF. CDR3 DNA: TGCAGCGCCGCCGGGACTAGCGGGGGACCTCAATACGAGCAGTACTTC.

The chain couples TRBV19 to TRBJ1-2, with 9 nucleotides matching TRBD1. The ends lost 7 bases at V and 3 bases at J; junction bases unmatched: 6. The V gene's germline CDR1 is LNHDA and CDR2 SQIVND (reference sequence). The CDR3 has 14 residues. CDR3 bases: TGTGCCAGTAAGGGGACAGGGAAGGACTATGGCTACACCTTC. Residues: CASKGTGKDYGYTF.

The chain employs TRBV6-5 and TRBJ2-2; a weak D match, TRBD2 (6 bases). V lost 6 bases, J lost 2 bases, and 13 bases lay in between. The CDR3 is made up of 15 amino acids. The germline CDR1 and CDR2 sequences are MNHEY and SVGAGI. In nucleotides, the CDR3 is TGTGCCAGCAGAAAAGGGGACTCTAACACCGGGGAGCTGTTTTTT. Protein product: CASRKGDSNTGELFF.

This chain connects TRBV19 to TRBJ2-3; a possible D gene is TRBD2 (6 bases). Germline V gives CDR1 LNHDA, CDR2 SQIVND (reference sequence). The CDR3 spans 16 residues. Between the trimmed V and J ends, which lost 5 bases and 3 bases, there was a span of 18 bases. For the CDR3, the DNA is TGTGCCAGTAGTTTCATAGAGGGACTGGGGACAGATACGCAGTATTTT. This codes for CASSFIEGLGTDTQYF. The full variable domain, rest sourced from reference TRBV19 and TRBJ2-3, is DGGITQSPKYLFRKEGQNVTLSCEQNLNHDAMYWYRQDPGQGLRLIYYSQIVNDFQKGDIAEGYSVSREKKESFPLTVTSAQKNPTAFYLCASSFIEGLGTDTQYFGPGTRLTVL.

The chain uses TRBV2 and TRBJ2-2; TRBD2 matches 15 bases. Germline assignment: CDR1 SNHLY and CDR2 FYNNEI. With 5 bases clipped from V and 6 bases from J, the junction kept 7 bases outside the gene matches. This CDR3 is 17 amino acids long. As DNA, the CDR3 is TGTGCCAGCAGTCCGGGACTAGCGGGAGGAGGCGCCGGGGAGCTGTTTTTT. Translated, it gives CASSPGLAGGGAGELFF.

This rearrangement joins TRBV4-2 to TRBJ2-7; TRBD2 aligns across 13 bases. The CDR3 consists of 15 residues. Per germline, CDR1 LGHNA and CDR2 YNFKEQ. The V and J ends lost 4 bases and 6 bases, in that order; junction bases with no gene match: 6. The CDR3 spells CASSRGLAGESEQYF. The CDR3 DNA sequence: TGTGCCAGCAGCCGAGGACTAGCGGGAGAATCCGAGCAGTACTTC.

The V gene is TRBV18, the J gene TRBJ2-4, with D maybe TRBD2 (6 bases). The CDR3 loop spans 15 amino acids. V lost 7 bases and J 1 base, leaving 14 bases between the germline ends. Looked up from germline, CDR1 is KGHSH and CDR2 is LQKENI. CDR3 sequence: CASLRSGGAKNIQYF. The DNA for the CDR3 is TGTGCCAGCTTACGATCCGGAGGGGCCAAAAACATTCAGTACTTC.

The V and J genes are TRBV2 and TRBJ2-3; TRBD2 agrees at 7 bases. The J segment lost 3 bases and the V segment lost 6 bases, leaving 3 bases of the junction unmatched. The germline gives CDR1 SNHLY, CDR2 FYNNEI. The CDR3 covers 13 residues. The CDR3 bases are TGTGCCAGCAGCCCGGGAGGAACAGATACGCAGTATTTT. Its translation: CASSPGGTDTQYF.

This clone has only one observation. This sequence joins TRBV5-1 and TRBJ1-4, with 7 bases aligning to TRBD1. This CDR3 spans 15 amino acids. With V trimmed by 0 bases and J by 7 bases, 6 bases remained unmatched. Germline V gives CDR1 SGHRS, CDR2 YFSETQ. CDR3 protein: CASSLALGQTEKLFF. CDR3 nucleotides: TGCGCCAGCAGCTTGGCCCTGGGACAGACTGAAAAACTGTTTTTT.